The T cell receptor beta chain under discussion was sequenced for a study of blood T cell repertoires in COVID-19. The germline CDR1 and CDR2 sequences are MNHEY and SVGAGI. The V segment lost 6 bases and the J segment 5 bases; nucleotides outside the gene matches: 3. The CDR3 runs 13 residues. Repertoires were generated with immunoSEQ multiplex PCR, while TCRdb's copy carries only in-frame clones and drops some. The table includes roughly 49,000 clones, approximately 84% detected once. The sequence was collected from a man aged 45-65 years with active COVID-19. This chain joins TRBV6-5 and TRBJ2-2; 7 bases are a match to TRBD2. Input material: peripheral blood. CDR3 residues: CASRGLDTGELFF. The CDR3 DNA reads TGTGCCAGCAGAGGACTAGATACCGGGGAGCTGTTTTTT.